This entry lists 2 T cell receptor beta chains sequenced from one sample in a study of patients and donors after allogeneic stem cell transplantation. TCRdb analysed the RT-PCR reads with MiXCR anew, one entry per CDR3 protein. The table has some 880,000 distinct CDR3 sequences, over 15% seen once. Sample: blood, either unsorted or a sorted T cell fraction (not recorded which). These receptors originate from a human donor who was either an allogeneic HSCT recipient or a stem cell or donor lymphocyte infusion donor (not recorded which). It is not recorded whose cells these are; they may come from a transplant donor.

Only a few counts were recorded for this clonotype. The chain carries TRBV2 and TRBJ1-6, with 7 bases fitting TRBD1. Germline V CDR1 and CDR2: SNHLY, FYNNEI. The CDR3 has 15 residues. After removal of 7 bases from V and 7 bases from J, the junction contained 10 bases not matched to a gene. For the CDR3, the DNA is TGTGCCAGCACCCTGACGGACAGGCGGAATTCACCCCTCCACTTT. Amino acids: CASTLTDRRNSPLHF.

The rearrangement joins TRBV6-2 or TRBV6-3 to TRBJ2-5; the D gene is possibly TRBD1 (6 bases). Germline assignment: CDR1 MNHEY and CDR2 SVGEGT. The V end was cut by 2 bases, the J end by 4 bases, with 14 bases between. The CDR3 has 15 residues. CDR3 DNA sequence: TGTGCCAGCAGTTACCTCCCGGACAGTTCAGAGACCCAGTACTTC. It encodes CASSYLPDSSETQYF.